Reported below is one TCR beta chain. This specimen belongs to a study of Ad26.COV2.S vaccination and SARS-CoV-2 variants. Study overall: The Ad26.COV2.S arm of the COV1001 trial was where the donor was placed.

Germline loops: CDR1 KGHDR, CDR2 SFDVKD. The CDR3 has 12 residues. V lost 4 bases and J lost 5, with 6 bases in between. Stated treatment: around 19 received Ad26.COV2.S at low or high dose, single or two shots; several received placebo; per-sample allocation not given. Day 63 following the first vaccine or placebo injection was when the samples were taken. It was Wuhan-strain SARS-CoV-2 spike that the Ad26 vaccine vector expressed. Produced via immunoSEQ multiplex PCR; TCRdb's table is partial and in-frame only. Of about 420,000 clones listed, 70% to 90% are singletons. This rearrangement joins TRBV24-1 to TRBJ2-3; the D is unclear. This specimen consisted of peripheral blood, obtained in a trial of Ad26.COV2.S vaccine versus placebo. This TCR came from a person aged 18-65 years who received the Ad26.COV2.S COVID-19 vaccine or a placebo. The CDR3 sequence is CATSEGRDTQYF. The CDR3 nucleotides are TGTGCCACCAGTGAGGGCCGAGATACGCAGTATTTT.